A selection of T cell receptor beta chains follows, all from one sample in a study of blood T cell repertoires in COVID-19. Sequencing used immunoSEQ multiplex PCR; TCRdb keeps in-frame clones, though not all of them. The sample holds about 77,000 clones; 80% are singletons and the top ten take under 5.5%. What was sequenced was peripheral blood. These receptors were taken from a woman in her seventies with acute or convalescent COVID-19. The conserved cysteine and the conserved F or W are not part of the CDR3 here. The D gene is left open where the match is weak.

cdr3_aa j_call v_call d_call
ASSESGQSNQPQH TRBJ1-5 TRBV25-1 -
ASRTGGDWPNEKLF TRBJ1-4 TRBV5-1 -
ASSPSGGFSYNEQF TRBJ2-1 TRBV18 TRBD1
ASSPAGVSRYGYT TRBJ1-2 TRBV4-3 -
ASSQPGQGDYGYT TRBJ1-2 TRBV4-2 TRBD1
ASSPGQGYEQY TRBJ2-7 TRBV27 TRBD1
ASSRTPLVLGRAYEQY TRBJ2-7 TRBV6-2/TRBV6-3 -
ASSPRPTINQPQH TRBJ1-5 TRBV7-8 -
ASSTIIQGRGEKLF TRBJ1-4 TRBV6-6 -
ASSLVIGLNTEAF TRBJ1-1 TRBV5-8 -
ASSMPRGTDYSGNTIY TRBJ1-3 TRBV5-4 TRBD1
ASSSSFRTGLDPEAF TRBJ1-1 TRBV7-9 TRBD1
ASSTDPGNYGYT TRBJ1-2 TRBV11-2 -
ASSEYAGQGNQPQH TRBJ1-5 TRBV6-1 TRBD1
ASSHGSNTEAF TRBJ1-1 TRBV4-3 -
ASSRGQGYGYT TRBJ1-2 TRBV7-9 TRBD1
ASSFAGTAYGYT TRBJ1-2 TRBV2 TRBD1
ASSLGLAGAYEQY TRBJ2-7 TRBV5-1 TRBD2
ASSLERGAMETQY TRBJ2-5 TRBV5-6 TRBD2
ATTETGTGYYGYT TRBJ1-2 TRBV6-5 TRBD1
ASSNSGGWETQY TRBJ2-5 TRBV6-5 TRBD1
ASSQGAGLARNTIY TRBJ1-3 TRBV3-1/TRBV3-2 -
ASSLGGQAYEQY TRBJ2-7 TRBV7-2 -
ASSERDRGSYEQY TRBJ2-7 TRBV10-2 TRBD1
ASSESPSGGADTQY TRBJ2-3 TRBV6-1 TRBD2
ASSVLAGGPADTQY TRBJ2-3 TRBV9 TRBD2
ASSLTGVITEAF TRBJ1-1 TRBV13 TRBD1
ASSFARQGLNTEAF TRBJ1-1 TRBV7-9 TRBD1
ASSPRDSNQPQH TRBJ1-5 TRBV7-8 -
ASSSIPQAAGEAF TRBJ1-1 TRBV7-9 -
ASSVGLAGYNEQF TRBJ2-1 TRBV7-9 TRBD2
ASSLNAEQF TRBJ2-1 TRBV5-1 -
ATSRDGGSGNTIY TRBJ1-3 TRBV15 -
ASSLWADSNQPQH TRBJ1-5 TRBV7-6 -
ASSFSGGATGELF TRBJ2-2 TRBV5-4 TRBD2
ASSLPSGGALGGTQY TRBJ2-5 TRBV5-4 TRBD2
ASSGDSADEQY TRBJ2-7 TRBV18 TRBD1
ASSRLDRGGYT TRBJ1-2 TRBV18 TRBD1
ASSEAQASTYEQY TRBJ2-7 TRBV6-1 -
ASSLESGTQY TRBJ2-3 TRBV7-9 -
ATSGGQGADEQY TRBJ2-7 TRBV24-1 TRBD1
ASSGGTANTEAF TRBJ1-1 TRBV9 -
ASSGTGRGNTIY TRBJ1-3 TRBV7-2 TRBD1
SARESSEQF TRBJ2-1 TRBV20-1 -
ASSSHRGGFYEQY TRBJ2-7 TRBV5-4 -
ATGRTGREQPQH TRBJ1-5 TRBV15 -
ASSSSGGRPGYEQY TRBJ2-7 TRBV21-1 -
ASNVGGGNTIY TRBJ1-3 TRBV7-2 -
ASSLTITEQF TRBJ2-1 TRBV11-2 -
ASSLADRDYGYT TRBJ1-2 TRBV7-9 TRBD1
ASSIAARGPRGYT TRBJ1-2 TRBV19 -
AIALNPHRDTRVGYT TRBJ1-2 TRBV10-3 -
ASSYSNSGGNYGYT TRBJ1-2 TRBV6-5 TRBD1
ASSLEGLWGSLRAF TRBJ1-1 TRBV7-2 -
ASSVGVGGPGELF TRBJ2-2 TRBV9 TRBD1
ASSELAGNTEAF TRBJ1-1 TRBV6-1 -
ASSDLGAAFYEQY TRBJ2-7 TRBV6-2/TRBV6-3 -
ASSQDNGHYNSPLH TRBJ1-6 TRBV4-3 -